Sequencing of this T cell receptor beta chain was carried out in a study of cytotoxic CD8 clonotypes in ibrutinib-treated CLL. Assay used: immunoSEQ multiplex PCR; TCRdb lists only in-frame clones, some missing. Here the sample spans tens of thousands of clones, around 68% being singletons. This material consisted of PBMCs, taken after 12 months of ibrutinib treatment. This TCR was sampled from a human donor with chronic lymphocytic leukemia.

The CDR3 loop is CASSSHPNSGNTIYF. The CDR3 DNA is TGTGCCAGCAGCTCCCATCCCAACTCTGGAAACACCATATATTTT. V and J are TRBV7-6 and TRBJ1-3; D not resolved. The CDR3 runs to 15 residues. Trimming stripped 4 bases from V and 0 bases from J, with 10 bases between. Germline CDR1 and CDR2: SGHVS and FNYEAQ.